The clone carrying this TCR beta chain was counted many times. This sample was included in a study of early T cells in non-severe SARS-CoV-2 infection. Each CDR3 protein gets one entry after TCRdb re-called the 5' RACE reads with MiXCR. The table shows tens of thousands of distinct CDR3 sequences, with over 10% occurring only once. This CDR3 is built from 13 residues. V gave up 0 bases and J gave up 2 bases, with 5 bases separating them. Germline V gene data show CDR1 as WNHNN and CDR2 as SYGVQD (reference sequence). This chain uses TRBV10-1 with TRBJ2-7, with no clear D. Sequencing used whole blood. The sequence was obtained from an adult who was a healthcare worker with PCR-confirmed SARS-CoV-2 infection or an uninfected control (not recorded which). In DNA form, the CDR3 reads TGCGCCAGCAGTGAGTCGGCAGCCTACGAGCAGTACTTC. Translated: CASSESAAYEQYF.